This T cell receptor (beta chain) originates from a study of Ad26.COV2.S vaccination and SARS-CoV-2 variants. Study at large: Dosing was one shot or two shots 56 days apart. Overall study results and limits: Total responses of T cells may have been underestimated by the analyses of TCR breadth and depth.

Treatment defined: around 19 received Ad26.COV2.S at low or high dose, single or two shots; a few received placebo; per-sample allocation not given. The study sampled participants on day 63 after the first vaccine or placebo injection. Concerning this clone: Its antigen remains unidentified.

CDR3 length: 17 residues. V lost 2 bases, J lost 2 bases, and 9 bases stayed unmatched. Germline CDR1 and CDR2: SGHRS and YFSETQ. TCRdb's table, derived via immunoSEQ multiplex PCR, lists solely in-frame clones and lacks some. The sample consists of roughly 300,000 clones, 80% to 90% of them appearing once. This chain joins TRBV5-1 and TRBJ2-3; 9 bases are shared with TRBD2. Sequenced material: peripheral blood, taken in a trial of Ad26.COV2.S vaccine versus placebo. This sequence was found in a person between 18 and 65 years old who received the Ad26.COV2.S COVID-19 vaccine or a placebo. CDR3 bases: TGCGCCAGCAGCTTTACTAGCGGGCACACCTACACAGATACGCAGTATTTT. It codes for CASSFTSGHTYTDTQYF.